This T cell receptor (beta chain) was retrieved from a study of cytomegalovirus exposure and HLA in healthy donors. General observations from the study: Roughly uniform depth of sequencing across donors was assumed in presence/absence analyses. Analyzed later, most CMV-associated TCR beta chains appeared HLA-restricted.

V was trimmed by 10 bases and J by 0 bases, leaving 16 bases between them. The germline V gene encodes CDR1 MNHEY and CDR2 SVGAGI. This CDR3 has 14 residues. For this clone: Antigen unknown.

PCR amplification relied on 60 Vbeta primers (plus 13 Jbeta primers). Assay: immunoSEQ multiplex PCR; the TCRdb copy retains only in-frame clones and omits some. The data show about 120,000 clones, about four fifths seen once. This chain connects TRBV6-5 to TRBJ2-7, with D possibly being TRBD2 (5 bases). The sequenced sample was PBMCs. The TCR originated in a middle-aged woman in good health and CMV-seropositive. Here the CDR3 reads CANSNLEGSYEQYF. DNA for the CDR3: TGTGCCAACTCCAACTTAGAGGGCTCCTACGAGCAGTACTTC.